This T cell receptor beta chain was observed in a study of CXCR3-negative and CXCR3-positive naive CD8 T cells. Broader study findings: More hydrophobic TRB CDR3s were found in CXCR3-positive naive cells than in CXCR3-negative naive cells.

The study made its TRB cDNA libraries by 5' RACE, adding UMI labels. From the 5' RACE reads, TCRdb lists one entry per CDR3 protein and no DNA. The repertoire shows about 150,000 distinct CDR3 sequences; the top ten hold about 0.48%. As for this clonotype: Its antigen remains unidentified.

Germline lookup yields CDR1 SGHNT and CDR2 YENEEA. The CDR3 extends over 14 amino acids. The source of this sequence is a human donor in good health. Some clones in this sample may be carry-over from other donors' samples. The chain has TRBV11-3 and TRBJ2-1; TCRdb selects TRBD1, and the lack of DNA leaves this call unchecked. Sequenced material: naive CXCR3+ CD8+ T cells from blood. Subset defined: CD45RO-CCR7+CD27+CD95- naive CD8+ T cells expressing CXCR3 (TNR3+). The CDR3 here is CASRRDREYNEQFF. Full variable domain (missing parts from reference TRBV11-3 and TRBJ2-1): EAGVVQSPRYKIIEKKQPVAFWCNPISGHNTLYWYLQNLGQGPELLIRYENEEAVDDSQLPKDRFSAERLKGVDSTLKIQPAELGDSAVYLCASRRDREYNEQFFGPGTRLTVL.